One sample yielded the 20 T cell receptor beta chains listed below, sequenced in a study of T cell responses to AZD1222 COVID-19 vaccine (dated by TCRdb to about 2021). The time point label, read with the paper, signifies: about 28 days (+/-7) after the second vaccine dose. The method behind the library was the immunoSEQ multiplex PCR assay. TCRdb retrieved this table from immuneACCESS and kept in-frame rearrangements only. Not all clones are present; in checked studies, unresolved V genes account for under half, and no reason is known for the remainder. The sample table holds 65,000 to 90,000 clones, of which about 90% were seen once. 1% to 1.5% of the sample goes to the ten largest clones. The specimen was peripheral blood, collected 28 days after the second AZD1222 dose. Receptors originate from an adult who received the AZD1222 COVID-19 vaccine.

The chain joins TRBV2 to TRBJ2-7; 8 bases match TRBD1. The CDR3 covers 15 residues. Germline lookup yields CDR1 SNHLY and CDR2 FYNNEI. V trimming: 6 bases; J trimming: 7 bases; junction bases outside the gene matches: 14. CDR3 region: CASRTTGTGEGEQYF. For the CDR3, the DNA is TGTGCCAGCAGGACCACCGGGACAGGTGAGGGAGAGCAGTACTTC.

The CDR3 sequence is CASSLFTGTANYGYTF. The DNA of the CDR3 is TGTGCCAGCAGCTTGTTCACCGGGACAGCTAACTATGGCTACACCTTC. The V call is TRBV7-2, the J call TRBJ1-2; 7 nucleotides align to TRBD1. Germline assignment: CDR1 SGHTA and CDR2 FQGNSA. The junction had 7 bases not matched to a gene; V was cut back by 3 bases and J by 0 bases. The CDR3 extends over 16 amino acids.

The gene calls are TRBV7-3 and TRBJ2-3, with 12 positions matching TRBD2. The V and J ends lost 7 bases and 2 bases, in that order; junction bases with no gene match: 10. Germline lookup yields CDR1 SGHTA and CDR2 FQGTGA. CDR3 length: 17 amino acids. Here the CDR3 reads CASTSSGRASYTDTQYF. CDR3 coding DNA: TGTGCCAGCACTTCTAGCGGGAGGGCCTCATACACAGATACGCAGTATTTT.

This clone was detected once. This chain uses TRBV30 with TRBJ1-1; 9 nucleotides line up with TRBD1. The CDR3 length is 19 residues. CDR1 and CDR2 from the germline V gene are GTSNPN and SVGIG (reference sequence). Losses at the gene ends were 0 bases for V and 0 bases for J; bases not matched to a gene: 14. The CDR3 DNA reads TGTGCCTGGAGTGTCACTCCCTTGGACAGGGGAGGGGTGAACACTGAAGCTTTCTTT. Translation: CAWSVTPLDRGGVNTEAFF.

This chain connects TRBV6-2 or TRBV6-3 to TRBJ2-1; D not certain. This CDR3 contains 16 residues. Germline lookup yields CDR1 MNHEY and CDR2 SVGEGT. V gave up 2 bases and J gave up 4 bases, with 15 bases separating them. The CDR3 sequence is CASSYPNSLGYNEQFF. In DNA form, the CDR3 reads TGTGCCAGCAGTTACCCGAACTCACTGGGGTACAATGAGCAGTTCTTC.

To note about this clone: Other DNA variants within this sample encode the same CDR3. The V call is TRBV29-1, the J call TRBJ2-1; D not resolved. From germline, CDR1 is SQVTM and CDR2 ANQGSEA. The CDR3 loop spans 12 amino acids. The ends were cut back, 2 bases at V and 4 bases at J, with 6 bases in the middle. This CDR3 is CSVEKGYNEQFF. CDR3 nucleotides: TGCAGCGTTGAAAAAGGGTACAATGAGCAGTTCTTC.

The rearrangement links TRBV19 to TRBJ2-7; D is unresolved. Germline V gene data show CDR1 as LNHDA and CDR2 as SQIVND (reference sequence). CDR3 size: 12 residues. V lost 6 bases and J 3 bases, leaving 9 bases between the germline ends. The DNA for the CDR3 is TGTGCCAGTAGCCCTTCAAACTACGAGCAGTACTTC. Protein: CASSPSNYEQYF.

The chain carries TRBV11-3 and TRBJ2-2, with 10 positions matching TRBD2. Losses at the gene ends were 4 bases for V and 4 bases for J; bases not matched to a gene: 3. The CDR3 has 15 residues. Germline lookup yields CDR1 SGHNT and CDR2 YENEEA. Here the CDR3 reads CASSSGLAFTGELFF. The DNA of the CDR3 is TGTGCCAGCAGCTCGGGACTAGCGTTCACCGGGGAGCTGTTTTTT.

V gene TRBV5-1 combines with J gene TRBJ2-1; 8 bases are a match to TRBD2. Germline assignment: CDR1 SGHRS and CDR2 YFSETQ. The J segment lost 8 bases and the V segment lost 2 bases, leaving 9 bases of the junction unmatched. This CDR3 is built from 15 residues. The CDR3 DNA sequence: TGCGCCAGCAGCTTCGAGGGACTAGGCCGTTATGAGCAGTTCTTC. This translates into CASSFEGLGRYEQFF.

The chain couples TRBV27 to TRBJ2-2; tentative D call: TRBD2 (5 bases). Trimming took off 6 bases at V and 3 bases at J, with 11 bases between the two ends. The length of the CDR3 is 14 residues. Germline V lookup: CDR1 MNHEY, CDR2 SMNVEV (reference sequence). The DNA of the CDR3 is TGTGCCAGCAGCACCCGGCGGGACACCGGGGAGCTGTTTTTT. The encoded protein is CASSTRRDTGELFF.

The CDR3 DNA reads as TGTGCCAGCAGTGAAAGTAGGAATCAGCCCCAGCATTTT. Translating gives CASSESRNQPQHF. The V and J genes are TRBV6-1 and TRBJ1-5, with D unresolved. V lost 2 bases and J lost 4, with 6 bases in between. Germline V lookup: CDR1 MNHNS, CDR2 SASEGT. This CDR3 comprises 13 residues.

This sequence joins TRBV5-1 and TRBJ1-1; perhaps TRBD1 as D (6 bases). The length of the CDR3 is 14 residues. Germline V CDR1 and CDR2: SGHRS, YFSETQ. The V and J ends lost 1 base and 5 bases respectively, with 12 bases between them. As DNA, the CDR3 is TGCGCCAGCAGCTTGACCGGCACAGGGACTGAAGCTTTCTTT. Its translation is CASSLTGTGTEAFF.

The rearrangement joins TRBV2 to TRBJ2-1; 12 nucleotides align to TRBD2. The germline gives CDR1 SNHLY, CDR2 FYNNEI. The CDR3 totals 14 residues. The V and J ends lost 5 bases and 7 bases, in that order; junction bases with no gene match: 3. CDR3 sequence (DNA): TGTGCCAGCAGTAGGACTAGCGGGATTAATGAGCAGTTCTTC. Protein sequence: CASSRTSGINEQFF.

V gene TRBV18 combines with J gene TRBJ1-4, with unresolved D. The CDR3 covers 15 residues. The germline V gene has CDR1 KGHSH and CDR2 LQKENI. V was trimmed by 3 bases and J by 5 bases, leaving 13 bases between them. In DNA form, the CDR3 reads TGTGCCAGCTCACCCCTAGAGGCTGCCAATGAAAAACTGTTTTTT. It yields the protein CASSPLEAANEKLFF.

This rearrangement joins TRBV7-2 to TRBJ1-2; TRBD1 agrees at 12 bases. Germline CDR1 SGHTA, CDR2 FQGNSA. Trimming cost V 5 bases and J 5 bases; bases outside gene matches: 9. This CDR3 contains 16 residues. In DNA, the CDR3 is TGTGCCAGCAGCCCAGGGACAGGGGGCCTTAGGTATGGCTACACCTTC. It yields the protein CASSPGTGGLRYGYTF.

This chain joins TRBV7-3 and TRBJ2-1; D is perhaps TRBD2 (6 bases). The CDR3 length is 16 residues. With 0 bases removed from V and 3 bases from J, the gap between germline ends came to 12 bases. CDR1 and CDR2 from the germline V gene are SGHTA and FQGTGA. CDR3 DNA sequence: TGTGCCAGCAGCTTAACTTCAGCGGGCCTCTACAATGAGCAGTTCTTC. Translated, it gives CASSLTSAGLYNEQFF.

This clone was seen once. The chain has TRBV5-8 and TRBJ2-2; TRBD1 matches at 8 bases. With V trimmed by 4 bases and J by 7 bases, 9 bases remained unmatched. This CDR3 comprises 15 residues. Germline CDR1 SGHTS, CDR2 YDEGEE. CDR3 sequence: CASSPGQGFSGELFF. CDR3 in DNA: TGTGCCAGCAGCCCCGGACAGGGTTTCAGCGGGGAGCTGTTTTTT.

The chain joins TRBV12-3 or TRBV12-4 to TRBJ1-6, with D tentatively TRBD1 (5 bases). The CDR3 length is 13 residues. Between the trimmed V and J ends, which lost 8 bases and 3 bases, there was a span of 8 bases. CDR3 amino acids: CASCRVYNSPLHF. The CDR3 bases are TGTGCCAGCTGCAGGGTCTATAATTCACCCCTCCACTTT.

V usage is TRBV4-2 and J usage is TRBJ2-1; unclear D gene. Trimming stripped 4 bases from V and 7 bases from J, with 20 bases between. CDR1 and CDR2 (germline): LGHNA, YNFKEQ. The CDR3 spans 16 residues. For the CDR3, the DNA is TGTGCCAGCAGCCGCGACCCTTCAGGTGGCCGTAATGAGCAGTTCTTC. Its translation: CASSRDPSGGRNEQFF.

This clone showed up just a few times. This chain links TRBV5-4 with TRBJ1-3; 9 bases align to TRBD1. This CDR3 has 14 amino acids. J gave up 8 bases and V 3 bases, and 6 bases lay outside the gene matches. The germline V gene has CDR1 SGHNT and CDR2 YYREEE (reference sequence). CDR3 in DNA: TGTGCCAGCAGCTCCTGGGACAGGGCAGACACCATATATTTT. Its translation is CASSSWDRADTIYF.